The 29 T cell receptor beta chains below all came from one sample that was sequenced in a study of CD8 T cells in ankylosing spondylitis. TCRdb fed the 5' RACE reads into MiXCR, producing one record per CDR3 protein. Of about 18,000 distinct CDR3 sequences detected, under 8.5% appear once; the ten largest clones hold around a third. Material for sequencing was blood. The receptor set was obtained from a male donor with ankylosing spondylitis or in good health (not recorded which).

CDR3 region: CASSPGLAGTDTQYF. CDR3 DNA: TGTGCCAGCAGCCCCGGACTAGCAGGCACAGATACGCAGTATTTT. The chain joins TRBV5-4 to TRBJ2-3, with 8 bases aligning to TRBD2. The length of the CDR3 is 15 residues. Germline V gives CDR1 SGHNT, CDR2 YYREEE (reference sequence). Losses at the gene ends were 4 bases for V and 1 base for J; bases not matched to a gene: 5.

This clonotype was observed a handful of times. Here the CDR3 DNA reads TGTGCCAGCAGTCAGCTAGTAACTCCGGATACGCAGTATTTT. Translating it yields CASSQLVTPDTQYF. The chain combines TRBV6-5 with TRBJ2-3; no clear D gene. CDR1 and CDR2 from the germline V gene are MNHEY and SVGAGI. CDR3 length equals 14 residues. Trimming shortened V by 5 bases and J by 6 bases, and 15 bases separated the two germline ends.

The chain has TRBV3-1 and TRBJ2-1, with TRBD2 matching over 9 bases. The germline gives CDR1 LGHDT, CDR2 YNNKEL (reference sequence). The CDR3 has 16 amino acids. V lost 3 bases, J lost 5 bases, and 8 bases stayed unmatched. CDR3 coding DNA: TGTGCCAGCAGCCATCCCGGGACTAGCTTAGACAATGAGCAGTTCTTC. This sequence encodes CASSHPGTSLDNEQFF.

This clonotype was seen at least ten times. The gene calls are TRBV6-2 or TRBV6-3 and TRBJ2-7, with 10 bases fitting TRBD2. J was trimmed by 7 bases and V by 0 bases; bases with no gene match: 12. The CDR3 loop spans 17 amino acids. Germline CDR1 and CDR2: MNHEY and SVGEGT. CDR3 coding DNA: TGTGCCAGCAGTTACTCCCAGCGGGAGGGCCCGAGGAAGGAGCAGTACTTC. Translating it yields CASSYSQREGPRKEQYF.

This clonotype showed up many times. V is TRBV28 and J is TRBJ2-2; D unclear. This CDR3 is 11 amino acids long. The V end was cut by 6 bases, the J end by 10 bases, with 9 bases between. The germline CDR1 and CDR2 sequences are MDHEN and SYDVKM. DNA for the CDR3: TGTGCCAGCAGATGGAACTTGGAGCTGTTTTTT. It yields the protein CASRWNLELFF.

This clonotype was observed a few times. The J gene is TRBJ2-2, the V gene TRBV11-2; 8 bases match TRBD1. Germline CDR1 is SGHAT and CDR2 is FQNNGV. This CDR3 contains 15 residues. Germline trimming cut 0 bases from V and 6 bases from J; bases unmatched to any gene: 3. For the CDR3, the DNA is TGTGCCAGCAGCTTAGAAGCACAGGGGGCCGGGGAGCTGTTTTTT. This codes for CASSLEAQGAGELFF. Complete variable domain (other parts from reference TRBV11-2 and TRBJ2-2): EAGVAQSPRYKIIEKRQSVAFWCNPISGHATLYWYQQILGQGPKLLIQFQNNGVVDDSQLPKDRFSAERLKGVDSTLKIQPAKLEDSAVYLCASSLEAQGAGELFFGEGSRLTVL.

This clonotype appeared many times. The chain carries TRBV15 and TRBJ2-1; D is unclear. Germline V gives CDR1 LNHNV, CDR2 YYDKDF (reference sequence). The CDR3 totals 16 residues. V gave up 5 bases and J gave up 1 base, with 15 bases separating them. CDR3 DNA sequence: TGTGCCACCAGCCAAATGTACGGTGGTTCCTACAATGAGCAGTTCTTC. Translation gives CATSQMYGGSYNEQFF.

This clonotype has ten or more counts. This sequence joins TRBV20-1 and TRBJ2-5, with 7 bases that match TRBD1. The germline CDR1 and CDR2 sequences are DFQATT and SNEGSKA (reference sequence). The length of the CDR3 is 13 residues. Trimming at V came to 0 bases and at J to 10 bases, leaving 8 bases not matched to a gene. CDR3 sequence reads: CSARDRRAGGQYF. In nucleotides, the CDR3 is TGCAGTGCTAGAGATCGAAGGGCAGGGGGCCAGTACTTC.

This clonotype was recorded a few times. The rearrangement uses TRBV28 and TRBJ2-5; TRBD1 might be the D (5 bases). V gave up 7 bases and J gave up 6 bases, with 9 bases separating them. The V gene's germline CDR1 is MDHEN and CDR2 SYDVKM. The CDR3 length is 11 residues. CDR3 sequence reads: CASKGWQTQYF. CDR3 DNA sequence: TGTGCCAGCAAGGGGTGGCAGACCCAGTACTTC.

V is TRBV20-1 and J is TRBJ1-4; D remains ambiguous. This CDR3 region has 14 residues. Germline CDR1 is DFQATT and CDR2 is SNEGSKA (reference sequence). The V and J ends lost 3 bases and 5 bases respectively, with 13 bases between them. CDR3 protein: CSASDPGPNEKLFF. As DNA, the CDR3 is TGCAGTGCTAGTGATCCAGGACCAAATGAAAAACTGTTTTTT.

This clonotype came up a few times. The V call is TRBV28, the J call TRBJ2-7, with a possible D match to TRBD2 (5 bases). Per the germline V gene, CDR1 is MDHEN and CDR2 is SYDVKM. This CDR3 spans 14 amino acids. V lost 5 bases to trimming and J lost 0 bases, with 11 bases between them. CDR3 nucleotide sequence: TGTGCCAGCAGTCCCCGGAGGATCTCCTACGAGCAGTACTTC. This translates into CASSPRRISYEQYF. Full variable domain (outside the CDR3, taken from reference TRBV28 and TRBJ2-7): DVKVTQSSRYLVKRTGEKVFLECVQDMDHENMFWYRQDPGLGLRLIYFSYDVKMKEKGDIPEGYSVSREKKERFSLILESASTNQTSMYLCASSPRRISYEQYFGPGTRLTVT.

This clonotype was counted at least ten times. V is TRBV9 and J is TRBJ2-6, with 12 bases lining up with TRBD2. The CDR3 runs to 18 residues. Germline CDR1 is SGDLS and CDR2 is YYNGEE. V shed 3 bases, J shed 1 base, and the junction held 5 bases outside the gene matches. This CDR3 reads CASSDSSGRASGANVLTF. The CDR3 DNA follows: TGTGCCAGCAGCGATTCTAGCGGGAGGGCATCTGGGGCCAACGTCCTGACTTTC.

CDR3: CASSEGTYTGELFF. The CDR3 region has the DNA TGTGCCAGCAGTGAAGGGACTTACACCGGGGAGCTGTTTTTT. V and J are TRBV2 and TRBJ2-2; possibly TRBD2 for D (5 bases). This CDR3 has 14 residues. The germline CDR1 and CDR2 sequences are SNHLY and FYNNEI. Trimming cost V 1 base and J 3 bases, with 6 bases left between them.

V is TRBV12-3 or TRBV12-4 and J is TRBJ1-5; D perhaps matches TRBD1 (5 bases). Trimming shortened V by 3 bases and J by 6 bases, and 15 bases separated the two germline ends. The CDR3 spans 15 residues. CDR3 bases: TGTGCCAGCAGTTTCGGCGGGGGGTCAGGTCAGCCCCAGCATTTT. Its protein is CASSFGGGSGQPQHF.

The rearrangement uses TRBV20-1 and TRBJ2-7, with D unclear. V gave up 2 bases and J gave up 2 bases, with 10 bases separating them. In germline, CDR1 is DFQATT, CDR2 SNEGSKA (reference sequence). CDR3 length: 13 amino acids. For the CDR3, the DNA is TGCAGTGCTAGATTGGTCGGCCCCTACGAGCAGTACTTC. Translation gives CSARLVGPYEQYF.

The rearrangement uses TRBV9 and TRBJ1-1; TRBD1 aligns across 8 bases. V shed 3 bases, J shed 0 bases, and the junction held 4 bases outside the gene matches. CDR1 is SGDLS, CDR2 YYNGEE, per germline. CDR3 length: 15 amino acids. CDR3 nucleotide sequence: TGTGCCAGCAGCGAATGGACAGGGATGAACACTGAAGCTTTCTTT. Its protein product is CASSEWTGMNTEAFF.

This clonotype turned up a few times. The genes are TRBV7-7 and TRBJ2-1; TRBD2 agrees at 7 bases. CDR1 is SSHAT and CDR2 is FNYEAQ in the germline V gene (reference sequence). There are 13 residues in the CDR3. V was clipped by 5 bases and J by 5 bases; unmatched bases: 3. Here the CDR3 reads CASSRDYHNEQFF. The CDR3 region has the DNA TGTGCCAGCAGCCGGGACTACCACAATGAGCAGTTCTTC. Combining the CDR3 with reference TRBV7-7 and TRBJ2-1 gives the whole variable domain GAGVSQSPRYKVTKRGQDVTLRCDPISSHATLYWYQQALGQGPEFLTYFNYEAQPDKSGLPSDRFSAERPEGSISTLTIQRTEQRDSAMYRCASSRDYHNEQFFGPGTRLTVL.

This clonotype showed up just a few times. The rearrangement uses TRBV19 and TRBJ2-2, with D possibly TRBD1 on 5 matching bases. The V and J ends lost 6 bases and 9 bases respectively, with 20 bases between them. This CDR3 has 15 amino acids. Germline-derived CDR1 and CDR2 are LNHDA and SQIVND (reference sequence). The CDR3 nucleotides are TGTGCCAGTAGCCCCACCCGGACACCCACACGGGAGCTGTTTTTT. Residues: CASSPTRTPTRELFF.

In this sample, this clonotype turned up many times. CDR3: CSAVGGITYNEQFF. CDR3 sequence (DNA): TGCAGTGCCGTAGGGGGGATAACCTACAATGAGCAGTTCTTC. The V call is TRBV20-1, the J call TRBJ2-1; D might be TRBD1 or TRBD2, each matching 6 bases. Trimming shortened V by 6 bases and J by 2 bases, and 14 bases separated the two germline ends. The germline CDR1 and CDR2 sequences are DFQATT and SNEGSKA (reference sequence). This CDR3 comprises 14 residues.

This clonotype was counted ten times or more. The genes are TRBV14 and TRBJ2-2; the match to TRBD1 covers 11 bases. The CDR3 totals 18 residues. Germline trimming cut 4 bases from V and 5 bases from J; bases unmatched to any gene: 12. Germline V gives CDR1 SGHDN, CDR2 FVKESK. The CDR3 region is CASSPFFGQGARTGELFF. For the CDR3, the DNA is TGTGCCAGCAGCCCCTTTTTCGGACAGGGGGCAAGGACCGGGGAGCTGTTTTTT.

This clonotype has ten or more counts. The chain carries TRBV4-3 and TRBJ2-1, with a weak D call TRBD2 (6 bases). Trimming shortened V by 0 bases and J by 7 bases, and 16 bases separated the two germline ends. This CDR3 has 16 residues. Germline CDR1 LGHNA, CDR2 YSLEER. In DNA form, the CDR3 reads TGCGCCAGCAGCCAAGATTACCAGCGTGGGGGGAATGAGCAGTTCTTC. Translated: CASSQDYQRGGNEQFF.

The chain couples TRBV5-6 to TRBJ2-7; 7 bases align to TRBD1. This CDR3 comprises 16 residues. Germline CDR1 reads SGHDT; CDR2 reads YYEEEE. Trimming removed 4 bases from V and 0 bases from J; junction bases left unmatched: 10. The CDR3 loop is CASSHRGNLSSYEQYV. CDR3 nucleotides: TGTGCCAGCAGCCACAGGGGCAACCTGAGCTCCTACGAGCAGTACGTC.

This clonotype was seen at least ten times. This chain links TRBV5-1 with TRBJ2-7, with 7 bases fitting TRBD1. CDR1 is SGHRS, CDR2 YFSETQ, per germline. This CDR3 comprises 14 residues. Trimming at V came to 0 bases and at J to 3 bases, leaving 3 bases not matched to a gene. In DNA, the CDR3 is TGCGCCAGCAGCTTGGAGGGACAGATCTACGAGCAGTACTTC. Protein sequence: CASSLEGQIYEQYF.

This clonotype has at least ten counts. The V and J genes are TRBV20-1 and TRBJ2-7; the D gene is possibly TRBD2 (5 bases). Germline V lookup: CDR1 DFQATT, CDR2 SNEGSKA (reference sequence). The CDR3 extends over 12 amino acids. V gave up 6 bases and J gave up 5 bases, with 14 bases separating them. The CDR3 region has the DNA TGCAGTGCCCCGGCCGGGGTCGACGAGCAGTACGTC. Translation: CSAPAGVDEQYV.

This clonotype was counted many times. The chain joins TRBV6-6 to TRBJ1-1; no clear D. Germline values: CDR1 MNHNY, CDR2 SVGAGI (reference sequence). V was trimmed by 7 bases and J by 1 base, leaving 7 bases between them. This CDR3 spans 12 amino acids. The CDR3 is CASMKGNTEAFF. The DNA for the CDR3 is TGTGCCAGCATGAAGGGGAACACTGAAGCTTTCTTT.

This clonotype appeared many times. The chain recombines TRBV11-2 with TRBJ2-1; the D gene is possibly TRBD1 (5 bases). Trimming took 5 bases from V and 10 from J, leaving 21 bases between them. Germline values: CDR1 SGHAT, CDR2 FQNNGV. The CDR3 length is 15 residues. The CDR3 bases are TGTGCCAGCAGCCTTGGACAAATGGCGCTAGGCGAGCAGTTCTTC. Encoded protein: CASSLGQMALGEQFF.

This clonotype has a count of ten or more. This rearrangement joins TRBV20-1 to TRBJ2-1; 8 bases are a match to TRBD2. The V gene's germline CDR1 is DFQATT and CDR2 SNEGSKA (reference sequence). The junction had 5 bases not matched to a gene; V was cut back by 3 bases and J by 4 bases. CDR3 length: 14 residues. DNA of the CDR3: TGCAGTGCTAGTAGTAGCGGGATGTACAATGAGCAGTTCTTC. As protein: CSASSSGMYNEQFF.

This clonotype was detected ten times or more. The V call is TRBV28, the J call TRBJ1-1; tentative D call: TRBD1 (6 bases). The length of the CDR3 is 16 residues. Germline values: CDR1 MDHEN, CDR2 SYDVKM. V lost 8 bases and J 5 bases, leaving 24 bases between the germline ends. Written as DNA, the CDR3 is TGTGCCAGCGTCTTAAGTTCTGGGGGCAGGGGTACTGAAGCTTTCTTT. It is translated as CASVLSSGGRGTEAFF.

This clonotype turned up a few times. The chain uses TRBV20-1 and TRBJ2-3, with a weak D call TRBD2 (6 bases). CDR3 length: 14 amino acids. The V gene lost 5 bases and the J gene lost 4 bases, with 16 bases spanning the gap. The germline V gene encodes CDR1 DFQATT and CDR2 SNEGSKA (reference sequence). The CDR3 DNA sequence: TGCAGTGCTGGAGGGATCCAGGTGTCAGATACGCAGTATTTT. This codes for CSAGGIQVSDTQYF.